This TCR beta chain was observed in a study of T cells in localized non-small cell lung cancer. Regarding the study as a whole: Longer overall survival associated with higher blood T cell density; shorter survival with higher adjacent-lung clonality. For the top 100 tumor clones, a median about 57 also appeared in adjacent lung. Uninvolved adjacent lung showed the highest T cell clonality, exceeding tumor.

The method was immunoSEQ multiplex PCR; TCRdb's version includes in-frame clones alone and lacks a portion of them. The sample includes 35,000 to 50,000 clones, 75% to 95% of them seen just once. Comment on this clone: What it binds is unknown.

The CDR3 is 14 residues long. Trimming at V came to 6 bases and at J to 5 bases, leaving 7 bases not matched to a gene. Germline CDR1 SGHRS, CDR2 YFSETQ. V usage is TRBV5-1 and J usage is TRBJ1-1; TRBD1 aligns across 10 bases. The sequences come from PBMCs, collected before any cancer treatment. This sequence was found in a woman aged 35-75 years with stage II lung adenocarcinoma. CDR3 nucleotide sequence: TGCGCCAGCATGACAGGGGGCGCGGGAACTGAAGCTTTCTTT. Translating gives CASMTGGAGTEAFF.